These 27 T cell receptor beta chains share one sample of origin, sequenced in a study of T cell responses to AZD1222 COVID-19 vaccine. Sequencing used immunoSEQ multiplex PCR; TCRdb keeps in-frame clones, though not all of them. The table records more than 85,000 clones, about 87% of them present only once. The sample was peripheral blood, taken 28 days after the second AZD1222 dose. The receptors originated from an adult who received the AZD1222 COVID-19 vaccine.

This chain uses TRBV18 with TRBJ1-6, with TRBD1 identical over 8 bases. CDR3 length equals 16 residues. The germline V gene has CDR1 KGHSH and CDR2 LQKENI. V lost 6 bases to trimming and J lost 7 bases; unmatched junction nucleotides: 11. The CDR3 DNA sequence: TGTGCCAGCTCGTTACAGGGGGGTTTCTCCAATTCACCCCTCCACTTT. Residues: CASSLQGGFSNSPLHF.

The DNA for the CDR3 is TGTGCCAGCAGCTTAAGGCCTATTTCTAGCGGAACCTACAATGAGCAGTTCTTC. It encodes CASSLRPISSGTYNEQFF. The chain employs TRBV7-7 and TRBJ2-1, with 7 bases that match TRBD2. Germline V CDR1 and CDR2: SSHAT, FNYEAQ (reference sequence). The CDR3 length is 18 residues. With 2 bases clipped from V and 2 bases from J, the junction kept 12 bases outside the gene matches. Supplemented by reference TRBV7-7 and TRBJ2-1, the full variable domain reads GAGVSQSPRYKVTKRGQDVTLRCDPISSHATLYWYQQALGQGPEFLTYFNYEAQPDKSGLPSDRFSAERPEGSISTLTIQRTEQRDSAMYRCASSLRPISSGTYNEQFFGPGTRLTVL.

V gene TRBV27 combines with J gene TRBJ1-3; unclear D gene. Between the trimmed V and J ends, which lost 2 bases and 0 bases, there was a span of 2 bases. This CDR3 comprises 13 residues. Germline V gene data show CDR1 as MNHEY and CDR2 as SMNVEV (reference sequence). This chain's CDR3 is CASSLASGNTIYF. CDR3 coding DNA: TGTGCCAGCAGTTTAGCCTCTGGAAACACCATATATTTT.

This sequence joins TRBV2 and TRBJ1-6; tentative D call: TRBD1 (5 bases). V lost 6 bases and J 2 bases, leaving 11 bases between the germline ends. The CDR3 loop spans 15 amino acids. Germline assignment: CDR1 SNHLY and CDR2 FYNNEI. CDR3 amino acids: CASRNSGTYNSPLHF. The CDR3 DNA sequence: TGTGCCAGCAGGAATTCAGGGACCTATAATTCACCCCTCCACTTT.

This clone was seen only once. The rearrangement uses TRBV4-2 and TRBJ1-5; D possibly corresponds to TRBD1 (5 bases). This CDR3 comprises 16 residues. The germline CDR1 and CDR2 sequences are LGHNA and YNFKEQ. V was trimmed by 3 bases and J by 5 bases, leaving 17 bases between them. CDR3 bases: TGTGCCAGCAGCCAGGAAAGATGGGCAGGGTATCAGCCCCAGCATTTT. This gives the protein CASSQERWAGYQPQHF.

The CDR3 DNA reads as TGTGCCAGCTCCAGCGGGCAGCTAGCCCAGAACACTGAAGCTTTCTTT. This encodes CASSSGQLAQNTEAFF. The chain joins TRBV18 to TRBJ1-1, with D uncertain. V was cut by 6 bases and J by 1 base, with 18 bases left in between. Germline lookup yields CDR1 KGHSH and CDR2 LQKENI. This CDR3 is built from 16 residues.

This chain joins TRBV9 and TRBJ1-3, with a possible D match to TRBD1 (6 bases). The ends were cut back, 4 bases at V and 2 bases at J, with 10 bases in the middle. The CDR3 length is 14 residues. Germline V gives CDR1 SGDLS, CDR2 YYNGEE. CDR3 sequence reads: CASSQGGTGNTIYF. DNA for the CDR3: TGTGCCAGCAGCCAAGGGGGAACTGGAAACACCATATATTTT.

V is TRBV3-1 (or the pseudogene TRBV3-2) and J is TRBJ2-7; D may correspond to TRBD1 or TRBD2 (5 bases each). Between the trimmed V and J ends, which lost 1 base and 1 base, there was a span of 11 bases. Germline CDR1 LGHDT, CDR2 YNNKEL (reference sequence). The CDR3 spans 15 residues. The CDR3 DNA reads as TGTGCCAGCAGCCAAGCCTGGGACCATTCCTACGAGCAGTACTTC. Its protein is CASSQAWDHSYEQYF.

The gene calls are TRBV5-1 and TRBJ2-3; TRBD2 is a possible D gene (6 bases). V was shortened by 5 bases and J by 0 bases, with 13 bases between the two germline ends. Germline CDR1 SGHRS, CDR2 YFSETQ. CDR3 length equals 15 residues. CDR3 region: CASSWQDYSTDTQYF. The CDR3 coding sequence is TGCGCCAGCAGTTGGCAGGACTATAGCACAGATACGCAGTATTTT.

The chain has TRBV2 and TRBJ1-6; D unresolved. V gave up 3 bases and J gave up 7 bases, with 22 bases separating them. The CDR3 runs to 18 residues. Germline values: CDR1 SNHLY, CDR2 FYNNEI. This CDR3 reads CASSEAAVAAGNNSPLHF. CDR3 DNA sequence: TGTGCCAGCAGTGAGGCAGCGGTCGCCGCGGGTAACAATTCACCCCTCCACTTT.

The rearrangement joins TRBV3-1 (or the pseudogene TRBV3-2) to TRBJ2-3; 12 positions match TRBD1. Trimming took 5 bases from V and 0 from J; bases not matched to a gene: 9. Germline values: CDR1 LGHDT, CDR2 YNNKEL (reference sequence). The CDR3 is 18 residues long. The CDR3 here is CASSLGTGGVYSTDTQYF. The DNA for the CDR3 is TGTGCCAGCAGCTTGGGGACAGGGGGCGTCTATAGCACAGATACGCAGTATTTT.

The rearrangement joins TRBV7-9 to TRBJ2-2, with 10 bases aligning to TRBD2. The germline V gene encodes CDR1 SEHNR and CDR2 FQNEAQ (reference sequence). Losses at the gene ends were 8 bases for V and 1 base for J; bases not matched to a gene: 4. The CDR3 consists of 15 residues. The CDR3 DNA follows: TGTGCCAGCCGAAGCGGGAGGGTGAACACCGGGGAGCTGTTTTTT. Its translation: CASRSGRVNTGELFF.

The V and J genes are TRBV5-1 and TRBJ2-1; 12 bases line up with TRBD2. Germline CDR1 SGHRS, CDR2 YFSETQ. The CDR3 has 18 amino acids. The V and J ends lost 0 bases and 0 bases, in that order; junction bases with no gene match: 4. The CDR3 spells CASSLEPSGRVSYNEQFF. The CDR3 DNA sequence: TGCGCCAGCAGCTTGGAGCCTAGCGGGAGGGTCTCCTACAATGAGCAGTTCTTC.

The V gene is TRBV13, the J gene TRBJ1-3, with D hard to call. The ends were cut back, 5 bases at V and 1 base at J, with 12 bases in the middle. The CDR3 totals 15 residues. The V gene's germline CDR1 is PRHDT and CDR2 FYEKMQ (reference sequence). The chain's CDR3 is CASSQNPESGNTIYF. CDR3 in DNA: TGTGCCAGCAGCCAAAACCCCGAATCTGGAAACACCATATATTTT.

The V and J genes are TRBV6-1 and TRBJ1-3; D unresolved. CDR1 is MNHNS, CDR2 SASEGT, per germline. V gave up 2 bases and J gave up 4 bases, with 15 bases separating them. CDR3 size: 16 residues. The CDR3 sequence: CASSELPGRSGNTIYF. CDR3 nucleotide sequence: TGTGCCAGCAGTGAACTCCCAGGACGGTCCGGAAACACCATATATTTT.

In this sample, this clone turned up once. The gene calls are TRBV4-2 and TRBJ2-3; D is ambiguous. The V and J ends lost 0 bases and 6 bases respectively, with 16 bases between them. The CDR3 length is 16 residues. Germline assignment: CDR1 LGHNA and CDR2 YNFKEQ. Written as DNA, the CDR3 is TGTGCCAGCAGCCAAGATCGAGGCCCTAAGGCCGATACGCAGTATTTT. It encodes CASSQDRGPKADTQYF.

V and J are TRBV5-1 and TRBJ2-5; D perhaps matches TRBD2 (5 bases). Looked up from germline, CDR1 is SGHRS and CDR2 is YFSETQ. The CDR3 consists of 15 residues. Deletions cut 3 bases from V and 4 bases from J, with 16 bases between. The CDR3 sequence is CASSSQRLGPETQYF. DNA for the CDR3: TGCGCCAGCAGCTCGCAGCGGTTGGGCCCAGAGACCCAGTACTTC.

V and J are TRBV7-9 and TRBJ1-4; 7 bases match TRBD1. Germline V gene data show CDR1 as SEHNR and CDR2 as FQNEAQ (reference sequence). V was clipped by 6 bases and J by 14 bases; unmatched bases: 9. This CDR3 region has 12 residues. Here the CDR3 reads CASSKEQGTLFF. CDR3 nucleotides: TGTGCCAGCAGTAAAGAACAGGGGACTCTGTTTTTT.

This chain joins TRBV24-1 and TRBJ2-6; 8 bases agree with TRBD1. Germline lookup yields CDR1 KGHDR and CDR2 SFDVKD. The length of the CDR3 is 17 residues. V lost 4 bases and J lost 0; bases outside the gene matches: 4. The CDR3 DNA is TGTGCCACCAGTGAAGGGACAGGAATCTCTGGGGCCAACGTCCTGACTTTC. Protein: CATSEGTGISGANVLTF.

This clone has just one count. The chain recombines TRBV12-5 with TRBJ2-1, with 9 bases that match TRBD2. There are 16 residues in the CDR3. Germline V gene data show CDR1 as LGHNT and CDR2 as FRNRAP. Unmatched junction bases numbered 8, after V lost 4 bases and J lost 4 bases. CDR3 DNA: TGTGCTAGTGGTTCCCGGCGGGGGGGCCGATACAATGAGCAGTTCTTC. The encoded protein is CASGSRRGGRYNEQFF.

The chain links TRBV6-1 to TRBJ1-2; D unclear. This CDR3 comprises 14 residues. CDR1 and CDR2 (germline): MNHNS, SASEGT. Trimming left V 1 base short and J 5 bases short, with 11 bases between. The DNA of the CDR3 is TGTGCCAGCAGTGAAGGTCCAGCCCAATATGGCTACACCTTC. Its translation is CASSEGPAQYGYTF.

This rearrangement joins TRBV11-3 to TRBJ1-1; 8 bases match TRBD1. Germline CDR1 SGHNT, CDR2 YENEEA. This CDR3 contains 15 residues. V trimming: 4 bases; J trimming: 1 base; junction bases outside the gene matches: 5. The CDR3 region is CASSSRTGQNTEAFF. The DNA for the CDR3 is TGTGCCAGCAGCTCACGGACAGGGCAGAACACTGAAGCTTTCTTT. The whole variable domain, filled in from reference TRBV11-3 and TRBJ1-1, reads EAGVVQSPRYKIIEKKQPVAFWCNPISGHNTLYWYLQNLGQGPELLIRYENEEAVDDSQLPKDRFSAERLKGVDSTLKIQPAELGDSAVYLCASSSRTGQNTEAFFGQGTRLTVV.

The rearrangement joins TRBV6-5 to TRBJ1-6; no reliable D call. This CDR3 has 14 residues. V was pared by 6 bases and J by 7 bases, with 13 bases between. CDR1 MNHEY and CDR2 SVGAGI come from the germline V gene. For the CDR3, the DNA is TGTGCCAGCAGGAACGAGCCCAGGAATTCACCCCTCCACTTT. It specifies CASRNEPRNSPLHF.

The V gene is TRBV27, the J gene TRBJ1-2; a weak D match, TRBD1 (6 bases). V lost 3 bases, J lost 4 bases, and 12 bases lay in between. The CDR3 has 14 residues. The V gene's germline CDR1 is MNHEY and CDR2 SMNVEV (reference sequence). For the CDR3, the DNA is TGTGCCAGCAGTTTCCAGGGGTCTTCCTATGGCTACACCTTC. Translation: CASSFQGSSYGYTF.

The chain carries TRBV12-3 or TRBV12-4 and TRBJ2-5; D unresolved. CDR3 length: 13 amino acids. Trimming removed 6 bases at V and 1 base at J, with 9 bases between. This CDR3 reads CASRKIAQETQYF. Here the CDR3 DNA reads TGTGCCAGCAGAAAGATTGCCCAAGAGACCCAGTACTTC.

The chain uses TRBV2 and TRBJ2-7, with 10 bases lining up with TRBD2. Germline V gene sequence: CDR1 SNHLY, CDR2 FYNNEI. The V gene end was trimmed by 2 bases and the J gene end by 2 bases; junction bases not matched to a gene: 6. CDR3 length: 16 residues. The CDR3: CASSEIAGGSTYEQYF. The CDR3 coding sequence is TGTGCCAGCAGTGAAATAGCGGGGGGCTCCACCTACGAGCAGTACTTC.

The chain couples TRBV19 to TRBJ2-3; maybe TRBD2 (7 bases). Germline V gene lookup returns CDR1 LNHDA and CDR2 SQIVND (reference sequence). This CDR3 spans 17 amino acids. V lost 1 base to trimming and J lost 4 bases, with 18 bases between them. CDR3 protein: CASSIGGGGPLSDTQYF. CDR3 sequence (DNA): TGTGCCAGTAGTATAGGAGGGGGGGGGCCGTTGTCAGATACGCAGTATTTT.